This T cell receptor (beta chain) comes out of a study of shared clonotypes between healthy human individuals. Study-level background: The study used three CD4 naive, three CD4 memory, two CD8 naive and one CD8 memory plate per donor.

The genomic DNA of each subset was split evenly across several immunoSEQ plates. As processed by the authors: Junction-only sequences without quality scores came from ImmunoSEQ, so filtering differed. Clones were read by immunoSEQ multiplex PCR, and TCRdb kept only the in-frame ones, dropping some. V, J and clone size are taken as reported in that table, and D and trimming were inferred from the DNA itself. Of about 2.2 million clones in the sample, approximately 94% were seen once. This CDR3 has 16 amino acids. The J segment lost 6 bases and the V segment lost 1 base, leaving 9 bases of the junction unmatched. Germline values: CDR1 MGHRA, CDR2 YSYEKL. As defined, naive CD8 cells were CD45RO-negative and positively selected for CCR7, with terminally differentiated effector memory CD45RA+ cells excluded.

The sequenced sample consisted of naive CD8+ T cells from PBMCs. This clonotype was obtained from a young man in good health. Some clones in this sample may be carry-over from other donors' samples. The chain carries TRBV4-1 and TRBJ1-5; 7 bases align to TRBD1. The CDR3 sequence is CASSQVAGGVRQPQHF. In DNA, the CDR3 is TGCGCCAGCAGCCAAGTGGCAGGGGGGGTTCGTCAGCCCCAGCATTTT.